Listed here are 21 T cell receptor beta chains from one sample, sequenced in a study of blood T cells in healthy people across ages. With a J-beta primer mix and a sample-barcoded 5' primer, a second PCR ran about 7 to 12 cycles. Using its own MiXCR run on the 5' RACE reads, TCRdb lists one record per CDR3 protein. The sample consists of about 760,000 distinct CDR3 sequences, approximately 60% of them appearing once. Sequenced sample: blood. All receptors come from a man aged 40-55 years in good health.

The genes are TRBV20-1 and TRBJ2-4; weak D call: TRBD1 (5 bases). The CDR3 spans 15 residues. Germline CDR1 DFQATT, CDR2 SNEGSKA (reference sequence). The V end lost 5 bases, the J end lost 0 bases, and 14 bases lay between the germline ends. This CDR3 reads CSARVDQGAKNIQYF. CDR3 nucleotide sequence: TGCAGTGCTCGCGTAGACCAGGGAGCCAAAAACATTCAGTACTTC.

The CDR3 here is CSARGVGAREQFF. The DNA for the CDR3 is TGCAGTGCTAGGGGGGTAGGCGCGAGGGAGCAGTTCTTC. This chain connects TRBV20-1 to TRBJ2-1, with D perhaps assigned TRBD1 or TRBD2 (5 bases each). The CDR3 loop spans 13 amino acids. In germline, CDR1 is DFQATT, CDR2 SNEGSKA (reference sequence). The V gene lost 3 bases and the J gene lost 10 bases, with 16 bases spanning the gap.

The chain carries TRBV10-3 and TRBJ2-3; either TRBD1 or TRBD2 may supply D (5 bases each). V lost 6 bases and J lost 4, with 11 bases in between. The CDR3 loop spans 13 amino acids. Germline V lookup: CDR1 ENHRY, CDR2 SYGVKD. In DNA, the CDR3 is TGTGCCATCAGCCGGGACCCAGCAGATACGCAGTATTTT. Translating it yields CAISRDPADTQYF.

V usage is TRBV7-9 and J usage is TRBJ1-5; 8 nucleotides agree with TRBD1. V shed 5 bases, J shed 4 bases, and the junction held 4 bases outside the gene matches. CDR1 and CDR2 (germline): SEHNR, FQNEAQ (reference sequence). The CDR3 loop spans 14 amino acids. The chain's CDR3 is CASSHRGSNQPQHF. CDR3 nucleotide sequence: TGTGCCAGCAGCCACAGGGGGTCGAATCAGCCCCAGCATTTT.

This clonotype was observed a handful of times. This chain connects TRBV6-1 to TRBJ2-5; 7 nucleotides match TRBD2. With V trimmed by 8 bases and J by 4 bases, 10 bases remained unmatched. The CDR3 contains 14 residues. CDR1 and CDR2 (germline): MNHNS, SASEGT. The CDR3 sequence: CASQGSGDRETQYF. The CDR3 DNA follows: TGTGCCAGCCAGGGAAGCGGGGATCGAGAGACCCAGTACTTC.

There are many counts of this clonotype. The rearrangement links TRBV27 to TRBJ1-2, with D unclear. CDR3 size: 12 residues. Trimming pared 6 bases from V and 4 bases from J, leaving 9 bases between. Germline-derived CDR1 and CDR2 are MNHEY and SMNVEV (reference sequence). CDR3 in amino acids: CASREGSYGYTF. The CDR3, as DNA: TGTGCCAGCAGAGAGGGAAGCTATGGCTACACCTTC.

The chain links TRBV18 to TRBJ2-4; D is perhaps TRBD2 (5 bases). Gene TRBJ2-7 matches the end of the DNA better, so the J call may be wrong. This CDR3 has 15 amino acids. Looked up from germline, CDR1 is KGHSH and CDR2 is LQKENI. The chain's CDR3 is CASSPIRGVAYEQYF. Here the CDR3 DNA reads TGTGCCAGCTCACCGATCCGGGGAGTCGCCTACGAGCAGTACTTC.

The rearrangement links TRBV25-1 to TRBJ2-7; no reliable D call. Germline CDR1 is MGHDK and CDR2 is SYGVNS. Deletions cut 4 bases from V and 4 bases from J, with 8 bases between. The CDR3 runs to 12 residues. CDR3 in amino acids: CASSAPGYEQYF. The DNA for the CDR3 is TGTGCCAGCAGTGCTCCCGGGTACGAGCAGTACTTC.

This clonotype was found once. V and J are TRBV27 and TRBJ2-5; unclear D gene. The V gene lost 5 bases and the J gene lost 7 bases, with 14 bases spanning the gap. Germline V gene data show CDR1 as MNHEY and CDR2 as SMNVEV (reference sequence). The length of the CDR3 is 13 residues. The CDR3, as DNA: TGTGCCAGCAGTCCTTACAATTACGGGACCCAGTACTTC. It specifies CASSPYNYGTQYF.

The rearrangement uses TRBV2 and TRBJ1-5, with 8 bases that match TRBD1. The CDR3 covers 14 residues. The V segment lost 4 bases and the J segment 7 bases; nucleotides outside the gene matches: 6. Per the germline V gene, CDR1 is SNHLY and CDR2 is FYNNEI. The CDR3 protein is CASSARGRDQPQHF. CDR3 bases: TGTGCCAGCAGTGCCAGGGGGCGCGACCAGCCCCAGCATTTT.

This clonotype showed up just a few times. This chain links TRBV27 with TRBJ2-7; 11 bases align to TRBD2. Germline-derived CDR1 and CDR2 are MNHEY and SMNVEV (reference sequence). Trimming took 8 bases from V and 1 from J; bases not matched to a gene: 10. CDR3 length equals 16 residues. CDR3 residues: CASRGVRLAGSYEQYF. DNA of the CDR3: TGTGCCAGCCGCGGGGTGAGACTAGCGGGATCCTACGAGCAGTACTTC.

V gene TRBV20-1 combines with J gene TRBJ2-4; TRBD2 is a possible D gene (5 bases). The J call may be incorrect, as the DNA end agrees better with TRBJ2-7. The CDR3 totals 14 residues. Per the germline V gene, CDR1 is DFQATT and CDR2 is SNEGSKA (reference sequence). Written as DNA, the CDR3 is TGCAGTGCTAGCAGCACTAGTCGTACCTACGAGCAGTACTTC. Encoded protein: CSASSTSRTYEQYF.

The CDR3 sequence is CASITDSGANVLTF. CDR3 coding DNA: TGTGCCAGCATTACAGACTCTGGGGCCAACGTCCTGACTTTC. The rearrangement links TRBV2 to TRBJ2-6; D call uncertain. Trimming left V 7 bases short and J 0 bases short, with 7 bases between. Germline CDR1 and CDR2: SNHLY and FYNNEI. The length of the CDR3 is 14 residues.

This chain links TRBV6-2 or TRBV6-3 with TRBJ2-5; maybe TRBD1 (6 bases). CDR3 size: 15 residues. The ends were cut back, 6 bases at V and 1 base at J, with 15 bases in the middle. Germline V gene lookup returns CDR1 MNHEY and CDR2 SVGEGT. The CDR3 reads CASRVKQGRQETQYF. CDR3 nucleotides: TGTGCCAGCAGGGTAAAACAGGGACGCCAAGAGACCCAGTACTTC.

This clonotype was detected once. The chain employs TRBV20-1 and TRBJ2-5; D assignment may be TRBD1 or TRBD2 (7 bases each). Per germline, CDR1 DFQATT and CDR2 SNEGSKA (reference sequence). Trimming took off 0 bases at V and 2 bases at J, with 16 bases between the two ends. The CDR3 is made up of 16 amino acids. The CDR3 DNA is TGCAGTGCTAGAGATTGGCAGGGGGGGCCACAAGAGACCCAGTACTTC. Protein: CSARDWQGGPQETQYF.

The rearrangement joins TRBV20-1 to TRBJ2-7; D perhaps matches TRBD2 (5 bases). Germline CDR1 and CDR2: DFQATT and SNEGSKA (reference sequence). This CDR3 has 13 residues. V gave up 5 bases and J gave up 2 bases, with 13 bases separating them. The CDR3 coding sequence is TGCAGTGCTGGCGGGCCGGTACCCTACGAGCAGTACTTC. As protein: CSAGGPVPYEQYF.

The chain has TRBV29-1 and TRBJ2-5, with TRBD2 as a possible D gene (6 bases). TRBJ2-7 explains the end of the DNA better; the J call may be wrong. Germline V CDR1 and CDR2: SQVTM, ANQGSEA. The CDR3 is 13 amino acids. The CDR3 DNA reads as TGCAGCGTTTCAGGCGCGGGGCACTACGAGCAGTACTTC. It encodes CSVSGAGHYEQYF.

This chain joins TRBV9 and TRBJ2-5, with D perhaps matching TRBD1 or TRBD2 (5 bases each). The J call could be wrong; TRBJ2-7 is a better fit for the DNA end. Germline V CDR1 and CDR2: SGDLS, YYNGEE. The CDR3 is made up of 14 amino acids. CDR3 sequence reads: CASSVGSTGAEQYF. DNA for the CDR3: TGTGCCAGCAGCGTAGGTTCGACCGGGGCCGAGCAGTACTTC.

This rearrangement joins TRBV12-3 or TRBV12-4 to TRBJ2-5; tentatively, D is TRBD1 (6 bases). Trimming left V 5 bases short and J 1 base short, with 11 bases between. This CDR3 comprises 14 residues. CDR3 in DNA: TGTGCCAGCAGTCTCCGGGACATCCAAGAGACCCAGTACTTC. This translates into CASSLRDIQETQYF.

The chain is built from TRBV20-1 and TRBJ1-2; 9 nucleotides line up with TRBD1. The V gene's germline CDR1 is DFQATT and CDR2 SNEGSKA (reference sequence). Unmatched junction bases numbered 11, after V lost 6 bases and J lost 0 bases. The CDR3 consists of 16 residues. CDR3 protein: CSANAGTGLANYGYTF. The DNA for the CDR3 is TGCAGTGCCAATGCCGGGACAGGGCTGGCTAACTATGGCTACACCTTC.

The V and J genes are TRBV7-2 and TRBJ2-1; unclear D gene. Trimming removed 5 bases at V and 15 bases at J, with 20 bases between. Per germline, CDR1 SGHTA and CDR2 FQGNSA. There are 13 residues in the CDR3. The CDR3: CASSNPPLAVGFF. CDR3 DNA sequence: TGTGCCAGCAGCAACCCGCCCCTCGCAGTTGGGTTCTTC.